A single sample gave rise to the 8 T cell receptor beta chains below, sequenced in a study of blood T cells in healthy people across ages. A second roughly 6 to 11 cycle PCR used barcoded and J-beta primers. TCRdb re-derived calls from the 5' RACE reads in MiXCR, one entry per CDR3 protein. Of roughly 2 million distinct CDR3 sequences listed, around half are singletons. Input material: blood. The receptors were gathered from a woman between 35 and 50 years old in good health.

A few counts support this clonotype. This chain uses TRBV27 with TRBJ2-7, with D possibly called TRBD1 or TRBD2 (5 bases each). The CDR3 runs to 14 residues. Germline V gives CDR1 MNHEY, CDR2 SMNVEV (reference sequence). Trimming stripped 3 bases from V and 3 bases from J, with 12 bases between. CDR3 residues: CASSFRASLYEQYF. As DNA, the CDR3 is TGTGCCAGCAGTTTCAGGGCTAGCCTCTACGAGCAGTACTTC.

This chain connects TRBV5-1 to TRBJ1-1, with D perhaps TRBD1 (5 bases). The V gene lost 5 bases and the J gene lost 1 base, with 9 bases spanning the gap. The CDR3 length is 13 residues. Germline loops: CDR1 SGHRS, CDR2 YFSETQ. CDR3 DNA sequence: TGCGCCAGCAGGGAAGGGGCGAACACTGAAGCTTTCTTT. Protein: CASREGANTEAFF.

The chain joins TRBV11-2 to TRBJ2-1, with D possibly being TRBD1 or TRBD2 (5 bases each). Trimming stripped 2 bases from V and 0 bases from J, with 11 bases between. From germline, CDR1 is SGHAT and CDR2 FQNNGV. The CDR3 has 16 amino acids. CDR3 DNA sequence: TGTGCCAGCAGCTTAATTCGGGGACCCTCCTACAATGAGCAGTTCTTC. Its protein is CASSLIRGPSYNEQFF.

A word on this clonotype: The germline gene is not matched at one end of the junction; a read error may be the cause. This chain joins TRBV28 and TRBJ2-7, with 10 bases aligning to TRBD2. Germline V gene data show CDR1 as MDHEN and CDR2 as SYDVKM. The CDR3 contains 14 residues. CDR3 loop: CASNSIAGGYELYF. Written as DNA, the CDR3 is TGTGCCAGCAACTCCATAGCGGGGGGTTACGAGCTGTACTTC. Looking up the rest from reference TRBV28 and TRBJ2-7 gives the full variable domain: DVKVTQSSRYLVKRTGEKVFLECVQDMDHENMFWYRQDPGLGLRLIYFSYDVKMKEKGDIPEGYSVSREKKERFSLILESASTNQTSMYLCASNSIAGGYELYFGPGTRLTVT.

Only a few counts were recorded for this clonotype. The rearrangement uses TRBV28 and TRBJ2-1; D not certain. Trimming removed 4 bases at V and 7 bases at J, with 14 bases between. The germline CDR1 and CDR2 sequences are MDHEN and SYDVKM. This CDR3 is built from 14 residues. The CDR3 region has the DNA TGTGCCAGCAGTTCCCCTGAGATGACGAATGAGCAGTTCTTC. Encoded protein: CASSSPEMTNEQFF.

This clonotype was counted a few times. The V gene is TRBV4-2, the J gene TRBJ1-2, with 7 bases identical to TRBD1. V lost 0 bases to trimming and J lost 3 bases; unmatched junction nucleotides: 7. The CDR3 covers 16 residues. Germline V gene data show CDR1 as LGHNA and CDR2 as YNFKEQ. Here the CDR3 reads CASSQETQGLHYGYTF. The CDR3 DNA reads TGTGCCAGCAGCCAAGAGACACAGGGGTTACACTATGGCTACACCTTC.

The rearrangement links TRBV27 to TRBJ2-3; D could derive from TRBD1 or TRBD2 (5 bases each). The CDR3 sequence is 14 residues long. CDR1 MNHEY and CDR2 SMNVEV come from the germline V gene (reference sequence). The ends were cut back, 11 bases at V and 2 bases at J, with 17 bases in the middle. The CDR3 DNA is TGTGCCGCCGGCGATTGGGACCCCACAGATACGCAGTATTTT. It codes for CAAGDWDPTDTQYF.

This chain connects TRBV6-2 or TRBV6-3 to TRBJ2-6; D uncertain. Trimming removed 6 bases from V and 1 base from J, with 19 bases in between. The length of the CDR3 is 18 residues. Germline V gene data show CDR1 as MNHEY and CDR2 as SVGEGT. The CDR3: CASSRPPRSGSGANVLTF. CDR3 coding DNA: TGTGCCAGCAGCCGTCCACCCCGGAGTGGGTCTGGGGCCAACGTCCTGACTTTC.